Listed below are T cell receptor beta chains from one sample, sequenced in a study of blood T cell repertoires in COVID-19. The repertoire was sequenced with immunoSEQ multiplex PCR; TCRdb's copy has only in-frame clones and lacks some. This table holds around 170,000 clones, roughly 84% found once. The material sequenced was PBMCs or T cells enriched from blood (not recorded which). These TCRs come from a woman between 50 and 59 years old who had recovered from COVID-19. The CDR3 runs from the conserved cysteine through the conserved F or W. Fields, in order: CDR3 protein, CDR3 DNA, CDR3 length, clone size, D gene, J gene, V gene. D genes are given only for firm matches. Rows give clone size only sometimes, using once, few, many, or a class for an expanded clone.

CDR3 protein: CASSYGGGRRTSNTIYF
CDR3 DNA: TGTGCCAGCAGCTATGGCGGGGGGCGCAGAACAAGTAACACCATATATTTT
CDR3 length: 17
clone size: few
D gene: -
J gene: TRBJ1-3
V gene: TRBV13

CDR3 protein: CASRYSATNEKLFF
CDR3 DNA: TGTGCCAGTAGGTACAGTGCAACTAATGAAAAACTGTTTTTT
CDR3 length: 14
clone size: -
D gene: -
J gene: TRBJ1-4
V gene: TRBV19

CDR3 protein: CASSFGPTGTSGIDTQYF
CDR3 DNA: TGTGCCAGCAGCTTTGGACCAACCGGGACTAGCGGGATTGATACGCAGTATTTT
CDR3 length: 18
clone size: -
D gene: TRBD2
J gene: TRBJ2-3
V gene: TRBV13

CDR3 protein: CASSSTGELFF
CDR3 DNA: TGTGCTAGCAGTTCGACCGGGGAGCTGTTTTTT
CDR3 length: 11
clone size: -
D gene: -
J gene: TRBJ2-2
V gene: TRBV7-7

CDR3 protein: CASSLTGNYGYTF
CDR3 DNA: TGTGCCAGCAGCCTGACAGGGAACTATGGCTACACCTTC
CDR3 length: 13
clone size: -
D gene: TRBD1
J gene: TRBJ1-2
V gene: TRBV6-5

CDR3 protein: CASSYSDRGTYEQYF
CDR3 DNA: TGTGCCAGCAGTTACTCGGACAGGGGTACCTACGAGCAGTACTTC
CDR3 length: 15
clone size: -
D gene: TRBD1
J gene: TRBJ2-7
V gene: TRBV6-5

CDR3 protein: CASSWGLSNEKLFF
CDR3 DNA: TGTGCCAGCAGCTGGGGACTGAGTAATGAAAAACTGTTTTTT
CDR3 length: 14
clone size: -
D gene: -
J gene: TRBJ1-4
V gene: TRBV7-2

CDR3 protein: CASSLIRGRTGGGYTF
CDR3 DNA: TGTGCCAGCAGCTTAATAAGGGGCCGAACCGGGGGGGGCTACACCTTC
CDR3 length: 16
clone size: -
D gene: -
J gene: TRBJ1-2
V gene: TRBV11-2

CDR3 protein: CASSGYTGSTEAFF
CDR3 DNA: TGTGCCAGCAGCGGGTATACAGGGTCCACTGAAGCTTTCTTT
CDR3 length: 14
clone size: -
D gene: -
J gene: TRBJ1-1
V gene: TRBV5-4

CDR3 protein: CASRVAGRAEQFF
CDR3 DNA: TGTGCCAGCAGGGTAGCGGGAAGGGCTGAGCAGTTCTTC
CDR3 length: 13
clone size: -
D gene: TRBD2
J gene: TRBJ2-1
V gene: TRBV2

CDR3 protein: CASSQWTGLQTEAFF
CDR3 DNA: TGCGCCAGCAGCCAATGGACAGGGTTACAGACTGAAGCTTTCTTT
CDR3 length: 15
clone size: -
D gene: TRBD1
J gene: TRBJ1-1
V gene: TRBV5-1

CDR3 protein: CASSSSGSSYEQYF
CDR3 DNA: TGTGCCAGCAGCTCTAGCGGGAGCTCCTACGAGCAGTACTTC
CDR3 length: 14
clone size: -
D gene: TRBD2
J gene: TRBJ2-7
V gene: TRBV7-2

CDR3 protein: CASSLVAAEADEQFF
CDR3 DNA: TGCGCCAGCAGCTTGGTTGCGGCGGAGGCCGATGAGCAGTTCTTC
CDR3 length: 15
clone size: -
D gene: -
J gene: TRBJ2-1
V gene: TRBV5-1

CDR3 protein: CASSPVRGLPEAFF
CDR3 DNA: TGTGCCAGCTCACCAGTCAGGGGTCTTCCTGAAGCTTTCTTT
CDR3 length: 14
clone size: -
D gene: -
J gene: TRBJ1-1
V gene: TRBV18

CDR3 protein: CASSWTGASSPLHF
CDR3 DNA: TGTGCCAGCAGTTGGACAGGGGCGAGTTCACCCCTCCACTTT
CDR3 length: 14
clone size: -
D gene: TRBD1
J gene: TRBJ1-6
V gene: TRBV6-2/TRBV6-3

CDR3 protein: CAWSPGETQYF
CDR3 DNA: TGTGCCTGGAGCCCAGGGGAGACCCAGTACTTC
CDR3 length: 11
clone size: -
D gene: -
J gene: TRBJ2-5
V gene: TRBV30

CDR3 protein: CASKDSPLYNEQFF
CDR3 DNA: TGCGCCAGCAAGGACAGCCCCCTCTACAATGAGCAGTTCTTC
CDR3 length: 14
clone size: -
D gene: -
J gene: TRBJ2-1
V gene: TRBV10-2

CDR3 protein: CASQKKHGTSGMDEQFF
CDR3 DNA: TGTGCCAGTCAAAAGAAACACGGGACTAGTGGGATGGATGAGCAGTTCTTC
CDR3 length: 17
clone size: -
D gene: TRBD2
J gene: TRBJ2-1
V gene: TRBV4-2

CDR3 protein: CAISESEGGGYTF
CDR3 DNA: TGTGCCATCAGTGAGTCGGAGGGCGGAGGCTACACCTTC
CDR3 length: 13
clone size: -
D gene: -
J gene: TRBJ1-2
V gene: TRBV10-3

CDR3 protein: CASSLEGIYGYTF
CDR3 DNA: TGTGCCAGCAGCTTAGAGGGGATCTATGGCTACACCTTC
CDR3 length: 13
clone size: -
D gene: -
J gene: TRBJ1-2
V gene: TRBV7-9

CDR3 protein: CASSVEAVTEAFF
CDR3 DNA: TGTGCCAGCAGCGTAGAGGCGGTCACTGAAGCTTTCTTT
CDR3 length: 13
clone size: -
D gene: -
J gene: TRBJ1-1
V gene: TRBV9

CDR3 protein: CASSISSRGQGNTEAFF
CDR3 DNA: TGTGCCAGTAGTATCTCGAGCAGGGGACAGGGAAACACTGAAGCTTTCTTT
CDR3 length: 17
clone size: -
D gene: TRBD1
J gene: TRBJ1-1
V gene: TRBV19

CDR3 protein: CASTIPETGKAGELFF
CDR3 DNA: TGTGCCAGCACGATACCCGAGACAGGAAAGGCCGGGGAGCTGTTTTTT
CDR3 length: 16
clone size: -
D gene: -
J gene: TRBJ2-2
V gene: TRBV7-2

CDR3 protein: CASSPFPDRDFYTF
CDR3 DNA: TGTGCCAGCAGCCCTTTTCCAGACAGGGATTTCTACACCTTC
CDR3 length: 14
clone size: -
D gene: TRBD1
J gene: TRBJ1-2
V gene: TRBV5-5

CDR3 protein: CASSFGQGAGSGGQPQHF
CDR3 DNA: TGTGCCAGCAGCTTTGGGCAGGGGGCGGGATCTGGGGGGCAGCCCCAGCATTTT
CDR3 length: 18
clone size: once
D gene: TRBD1
J gene: TRBJ1-5
V gene: TRBV11-2

CDR3 protein: CSVGGLNQPQHF
CDR3 DNA: TGCAGCGTTGGGGGGCTAAATCAGCCCCAGCATTTT
CDR3 length: 12
clone size: -
D gene: -
J gene: TRBJ1-5
V gene: TRBV29-1